Below, 2 T cell receptor beta chains from the same sample are listed, as sequenced in a study of cytomegalovirus exposure and HLA in healthy donors. PCR involved 60 Vbeta and 13 Jbeta primers. Profiling relied on immunoSEQ multiplex PCR, and the TCRdb table lists in-frame clones only, not all of them. The table records under 75,000 clones, 65% to 80% of them present only once. Sequencing was done on a sample of PBMCs. The receptors derive from a man aged 35-49 years in good health and CMV-seropositive.

V is TRBV27 and J is TRBJ1-5, with 10 positions matching TRBD1. J was trimmed by 5 bases and V by 8 bases; bases with no gene match: 3. There are 13 residues in the CDR3. Germline V gene data show CDR1 as MNHEY and CDR2 as SMNVEV (reference sequence). CDR3 sequence reads: CASGDRGDQPQHF. In DNA form, the CDR3 reads TGTGCCAGCGGGGACAGGGGAGATCAGCCCCAGCATTTT.

This clone has a handful of counts. V gene TRBV4-2 combines with J gene TRBJ2-5; TRBD2 matches at 13 bases. Trimming took 4 bases from V and 5 from J; bases not matched to a gene: 4. This CDR3 spans 15 amino acids. Germline-derived CDR1 and CDR2 are LGHNA and YNFKEQ. The CDR3, as DNA: TGTGCCAGCAGCCTGGGGACTAGCGGGGTGGAGACCCAGTACTTC. Translation: CASSLGTSGVETQYF.